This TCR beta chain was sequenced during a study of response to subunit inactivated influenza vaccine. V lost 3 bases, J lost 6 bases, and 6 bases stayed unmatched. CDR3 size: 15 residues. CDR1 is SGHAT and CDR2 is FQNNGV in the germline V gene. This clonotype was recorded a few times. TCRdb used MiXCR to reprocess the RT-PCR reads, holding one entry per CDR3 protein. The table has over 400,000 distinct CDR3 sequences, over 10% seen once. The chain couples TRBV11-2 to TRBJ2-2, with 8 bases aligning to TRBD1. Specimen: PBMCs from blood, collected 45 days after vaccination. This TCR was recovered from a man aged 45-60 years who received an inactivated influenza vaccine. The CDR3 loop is CASSFTRQGSGELFF. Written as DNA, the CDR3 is TGTGCCAGCAGCTTCACTCGACAGGGGTCCGGGGAGCTGTTTTTT. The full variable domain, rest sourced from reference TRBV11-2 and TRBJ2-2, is EAGVAQSPRYKIIEKRQSVAFWCNPISGHATLYWYQQILGQGPKLLIQFQNNGVVDDSQLPKDRFSAERLKGVDSTLKIQPAKLEDSAVYLCASSFTRQGSGELFFGEGSRLTVL.